This T cell receptor (beta chain) was observed in a study of human T cells and chemical hapten exposure. Study observations and caveats: No alteration of TCRs above 1 in 1000 frequency was seen with DPC sensitization.

The length of the CDR3 is 15 residues. Per the germline V gene, CDR1 is SGHAT and CDR2 is FQDESV (reference sequence). The V end was cut by 4 bases, the J end by 4 bases, with 14 bases between. Unique molecular identifiers were attached to individual cDNA molecules within the library. In TCRdb, the 5' RACE reads were re-called with MiXCR into one record per CDR3 protein. The repertoire holds 81,000 or so distinct CDR3 sequences, with 6.5% to 8.5% as singletons. This clonotype was observed at least ten times. Its antigen is as yet unknown. Total RNA extraction was carried out from unfractionated whole blood.

The sequence derives from a male donor in good health. J is TRBJ2-1 and V is TRBV11-1; a weak D match, TRBD2 (6 bases). The DNA for the CDR3 is TGTGCCAGCAGCTCTCCCGGGACTCAGTACAATGAGCAGTTCTTC. Its protein is CASSSPGTQYNEQFF.